One and the same sample provided the 11 T cell receptor beta chains below, sequenced in a study of blood T cell repertoires in COVID-19. Assay used: immunoSEQ multiplex PCR; TCRdb lists only in-frame clones, some missing. The sample contains about 82,000 clones, roughly 80% of which appear only once. Material: peripheral blood. These receptors all come from a middle-aged woman with active or convalescent COVID-19.

The J gene is TRBJ2-1, the V gene TRBV9; the D gene is possibly TRBD1 (6 bases). This CDR3 has 16 residues. With 0 bases removed from V and 0 bases from J, the gap between germline ends came to 10 bases. Germline CDR1 is SGDLS and CDR2 is YYNGEE. CDR3: CASSVVGTPSYNEQFF. CDR3 DNA sequence: TGTGCCAGCAGCGTAGTGGGGACACCCTCCTACAATGAGCAGTTCTTC.

The chain uses TRBV5-1 and TRBJ2-1; 9 positions agree with TRBD2. The J segment lost 4 bases and the V segment lost 0 bases, leaving 2 bases of the junction unmatched. The CDR3 has 15 amino acids. Germline CDR1 reads SGHRS; CDR2 reads YFSETQ. This chain's CDR3 is CASSLGLAVYNEQFF. As DNA, the CDR3 is TGCGCCAGCAGCTTGGGACTAGCGGTTTACAATGAGCAGTTCTTC.

In DNA, the CDR3 is TGTGCCAGCAGTCCACAGCTTTACGAGCAGTACTTC. This translates into CASSPQLYEQYF. The J gene is TRBJ2-7, the V gene TRBV28; D is uncertain. The CDR3 contains 12 residues. V was clipped by 5 bases and J by 4 bases, with 9 bases between them. Germline loops: CDR1 MDHEN, CDR2 SYDVKM. Filled out from reference TRBV28 and TRBJ2-7, the complete variable domain reads DVKVTQSSRYLVKRTGEKVFLECVQDMDHENMFWYRQDPGLGLRLIYFSYDVKMKEKGDIPEGYSVSREKKERFSLILESASTNQTSMYLCASSPQLYEQYFGPGTRLTVT.

V is TRBV7-3 and J is TRBJ2-1; TRBD2 matches at 8 bases. Germline CDR1 is SGHTA and CDR2 is FQGTGA. The ends lost 5 bases at V and 4 bases at J; junction bases unmatched: 7. The CDR3 has 15 residues. The CDR3 spells CASSLSGGEYNEQFF. In DNA, the CDR3 is TGTGCCAGCAGCCTCAGCGGGGGAGAATACAATGAGCAGTTCTTC.

The rearrangement links TRBV10-3 to TRBJ1-1, with 7 positions matching TRBD1. This CDR3 comprises 14 residues. Germline trimming cut 5 bases from V and 1 base from J; bases unmatched to any gene: 4. Germline V CDR1 and CDR2: ENHRY, SYGVKD. CDR3 protein: CAISQGGANTEAFF. The CDR3 nucleotides read TGTGCCATCAGTCAGGGGGGAGCGAACACTGAAGCTTTCTTT.

The DNA for the CDR3 is TGTGCCAGCAGCTTGACCGGACAGTTTGAAGCTTTCTTT. Translation gives CASSLTGQFEAFF. The chain carries TRBV5-4 and TRBJ1-1, with D maybe TRBD1 (6 bases). This CDR3 region has 13 residues. Trimming stripped 1 base from V and 7 bases from J, with 11 bases between. Per germline, CDR1 SGHNT and CDR2 YYREEE (reference sequence). Looking up the rest from reference TRBV5-4 and TRBJ1-1 gives the full variable domain: ETGVTQSPTHLIKTRGQQVTLRCSSQSGHNTVSWYQQALGQGPQFIFQYYREEENGRGNFPPRFSGLQFPNYSSELNVNALELDDSALYLCASSLTGQFEAFFGQGTRLTVV.

Points on this clone: Other nucleotide sequences from this sample produce the same CDR3. The chain employs TRBV5-1 and TRBJ2-7, with TRBD1 matching 7 bases. The CDR3 covers 14 residues. Trimming at V came to 1 base and at J to 3 bases, leaving 4 bases not matched to a gene. The germline CDR1 and CDR2 sequences are SGHRS and YFSETQ. The CDR3 DNA sequence: TGCGCCAGCAGCTTGACAGGGGAGAACTACGAGCAGTACTTC. It codes for CASSLTGENYEQYF.

This clone was observed a single time. V gene TRBV18 combines with J gene TRBJ1-2; D uncertain. Trimming removed 3 bases from V and 3 bases from J, with 11 bases in between. This CDR3 has 14 residues. The germline V gene encodes CDR1 KGHSH and CDR2 LQKENI. DNA for the CDR3: TGTGCCAGCTCACCGGAGGGTCTAGACTATGGCTACACCTTC. It is translated as CASSPEGLDYGYTF. The full variable domain, in which reference TRBV18 and TRBJ1-2 provide the parts outside the CDR3, is NAGVMQNPRHLVRRRGQEARLRCSPMKGHSHVYWYRQLPEEGLKFMVYLQKENIIDESGMPKERFSAEFPKEGPSILRIQQVVRGDSAAYFCASSPEGLDYGYTFGSGTRLTVV.

The rearrangement links TRBV10-1 to TRBJ1-2, with a weak D call TRBD1 (6 bases). The CDR3 runs 13 residues. V gave up 5 bases and J gave up 4 bases, with 11 bases separating them. Per the germline V gene, CDR1 is WNHNN and CDR2 is SYGVQD (reference sequence). This CDR3 reads CASSPGTSYGYTF. The CDR3 coding sequence is TGCGCCAGCAGTCCCGGGACAAGCTATGGCTACACCTTC.

The gene calls are TRBV12-3 or TRBV12-4 and TRBJ1-1; 9 bases align to TRBD1. The CDR3 has 13 residues. With V trimmed by 5 bases and J by 12 bases, 10 bases remained unmatched. The CDR3 protein is CASSASGTGRTFF. The CDR3, as DNA: TGTGCCAGCAGTGCATCCGGGACAGGGAGGACTTTCTTT.

The V and J genes are TRBV30 and TRBJ1-6; D is perhaps TRBD1 (5 bases). Germline V gives CDR1 GTSNPN, CDR2 SVGIG (reference sequence). Deletions cut 0 bases from V and 4 bases from J, with 16 bases between. The CDR3 has 17 amino acids. The CDR3 DNA is TGTGCCTGGAGTGTTCAGAGGGGTGGGGGGTATAATTCACCCCTCCACTTT. This codes for CAWSVQRGGGYNSPLHF.